One sample yielded the 2 T cell receptor beta chains listed below, sequenced in a study of breast tumors, draining lymph nodes, adjacent tissues. One entry per CDR3 protein results from TCRdb running MiXCR on the multiplex PCR reads. The sample contains about 35,000 distinct CDR3 sequences, 36% of which appear only once. Input material: breast tumor tissue. The receptor set was obtained from a female donor with breast cancer. Some clones in this sample may be carry-over from other donors' samples.

This clonotype came up once. The conserved phenylalanine or tryptophan normally closing the CDR3 is absent here, so this likely arose from a read error. V usage is TRBV29-1 and J usage is TRBJ2-2; 9 positions match TRBD2. The V gene end was trimmed by 5 bases and the J gene end by 2 bases; junction bases not matched to a gene: 6. This CDR3 contains 15 residues. CDR1 SQVTM and CDR2 ANQGSEA come from the germline V gene. CDR3 sequence: CSVQTSGRNTGELFC. The CDR3 DNA follows: TGCAGCGTTCAGACTAGCGGTCGTAACACCGGGGAGCTGTTTTGT.

This clonotype has at least ten counts. This chain connects TRBV5-4 to TRBJ2-1; TRBD1 matches 9 bases. This CDR3 contains 16 residues. Germline-derived CDR1 and CDR2 are SGHNT and YYREEE (reference sequence). V gave up 3 bases and J gave up 4 bases; unmatched junction bases: 8. The CDR3 DNA sequence: TGTGCCAGCAGCTCGGTAGGACAGGGGACATACAATGAGCAGTTCTTC. It specifies CASSSVGQGTYNEQFF.